There are a few counts of the clone carrying this T cell receptor beta chain. Its antigen is still unknown. This CDR3 has 14 residues. The trim removed 4 bases at V and 4 bases at J, leaving 0 bases unmatched. In germline, CDR1 is ENHRY, CDR2 SYGVKD. Time point meaning: pre-sensitization, week 0. Treatment given: therapeutic diphenylcyclopropenone sensitization with weekly scalp DPC. The authors extracted total RNA from unfractionated whole blood. Blood collection happened ahead of applying each patch test. These data come from a study of human T cells and chemical hapten exposure. TCRdb re-called the RACE reads through MiXCR, storing one row per CDR3 protein. This table holds 34,000 or so distinct CDR3 sequences, 10% found once. The study, taken as a whole, reports: No change in TCRs above 1 in 1000 frequency was produced by DPC sensitization.

Sequencing used whole blood, obtained in connection with sensitization to the hapten diphenylcyclopropenone (DPC). The gene calls are TRBV10-3 and TRBJ2-2; 10 positions agree with TRBD1. This receptor was obtained from a man aged 50-59 years with alopecia areata. Some clones in this sample may be carry-over from other donors' samples. The CDR3 region is CAISGDRGTGELFF. The CDR3 DNA reads TGTGCCATCAGTGGGGACAGGGGCACCGGGGAGCTGTTTTTT.